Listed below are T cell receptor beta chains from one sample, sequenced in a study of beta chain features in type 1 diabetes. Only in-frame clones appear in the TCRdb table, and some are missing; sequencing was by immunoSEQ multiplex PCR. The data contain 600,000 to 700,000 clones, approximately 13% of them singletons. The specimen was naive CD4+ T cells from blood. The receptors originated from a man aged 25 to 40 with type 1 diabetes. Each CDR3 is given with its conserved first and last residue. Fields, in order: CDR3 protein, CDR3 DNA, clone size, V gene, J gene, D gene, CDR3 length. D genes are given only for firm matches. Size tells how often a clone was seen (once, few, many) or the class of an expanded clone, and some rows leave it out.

cdr3_aa: CASSYSGTTEAFF
cdr3_nt: TGTGCCAGCAGCTACTCCGGGACCACTGAAGCTTTCTTT
clone_size: few
v_call: TRBV25-1
j_call: TRBJ1-1
d_call: .
cdr3_length: 13

cdr3_aa: CAISQLTSLGTDTQYF
cdr3_nt: TGTGCCATCAGTCAGCTGACTAGCCTTGGCACAGATACGCAGTATTTT
clone_size: few
v_call: TRBV10-3
j_call: TRBJ2-3
d_call: TRBD2
cdr3_length: 16

cdr3_aa: CASSEHRDYGYTF
cdr3_nt: TGTGCCAGCAGTGAGCACAGGGACTATGGCTACACCTTC
clone_size: few
v_call: TRBV6-1
j_call: TRBJ1-2
d_call: .
cdr3_length: 13

cdr3_aa: CASSFSVNYGYTF
cdr3_nt: TGTGCCAGCAGCTTCAGCGTTAACTATGGCTACACCTTC
clone_size: .
v_call: TRBV7-9
j_call: TRBJ1-2
d_call: .
cdr3_length: 13

cdr3_aa: CAWKRGSEQYF
cdr3_nt: TGTGCCTGGAAACGGGGTTCCGAGCAGTACTTC
clone_size: .
v_call: TRBV30
j_call: TRBJ2-7
d_call: .
cdr3_length: 11

cdr3_aa: CASSPRRRDGYTF
cdr3_nt: TGTGCCAGCAGCCCTCGACGGAGGGATGGCTACACCTTC
clone_size: .
v_call: TRBV14
j_call: TRBJ1-2
d_call: .
cdr3_length: 13

cdr3_aa: CASSSPGRGNQPQHF
cdr3_nt: TGTGCCAGCAGTTCCCCGGGGAGAGGCAATCAGCCCCAGCATTTT
clone_size: few
v_call: TRBV6-6
j_call: TRBJ1-5
d_call: .
cdr3_length: 15

cdr3_aa: CASSLGTAQLGGYTF
cdr3_nt: TGTGCCAGCAGCTTGGGGACTGCTCAACTCGGTGGCTACACCTTC
clone_size: .
v_call: TRBV5-4
j_call: TRBJ1-2
d_call: .
cdr3_length: 15

cdr3_aa: CASSDRLDYGYTF
cdr3_nt: TGTGCCAGCAGTGACCGCCTGGACTATGGCTACACCTTC
clone_size: few
v_call: TRBV2
j_call: TRBJ1-2
d_call: .
cdr3_length: 13

cdr3_aa: CASSSNYNEQFF
cdr3_nt: TGCGCCAGCAGCTCCAACTACAATGAGCAGTTCTTC
clone_size: few
v_call: TRBV5-1
j_call: TRBJ2-1
d_call: .
cdr3_length: 12

cdr3_aa: CASSQDRGQGYGYTF
cdr3_nt: TGCGCCAGCAGCCAAGATCGGGGCCAGGGATATGGCTACACCTTC
clone_size: .
v_call: TRBV4-3
j_call: TRBJ1-2
d_call: .
cdr3_length: 15

cdr3_aa: CASSLYPSGSYNEQFF
cdr3_nt: TGTGCCAGCAGCTTATACCCTAGCGGATCCTACAATGAGCAGTTCTTC
clone_size: .
v_call: TRBV11-1
j_call: TRBJ2-1
d_call: TRBD2
cdr3_length: 16